The 19 T cell receptor beta chains given below trace back to one sample, sequenced in a study of T cells in narcolepsy. Generated by immunoSEQ multiplex PCR, the TCRdb table keeps only in-frame clones and is missing some. This sample yields around 17,000 clones, of which about two thirds are seen a single time; 14% belongs to the top ten. Sequencing used CD45RA- memory CD8+ T cells from PBMCs. These receptors were obtained from a human donor with narcolepsy.

With respect to this clone: At one of its ends the junction is not consistent with the germline gene, which may arise from a read error. This chain uses TRBV5-1 with TRBJ2-7; D is uncertain. The CDR3 has 12 amino acids. CDR1 is SGHRS and CDR2 is YFSETQ in the germline V gene. CDR3: CASSLDRGEQYF. The CDR3, as DNA: TGTGCCAGCAGCTTGGACCGAGGAGAGCAGTACTTC.

By frequency in the sample, this clone is medium-sized (0.01 to 0.1%). The chain combines TRBV27 with TRBJ2-6; D may be TRBD1 or TRBD2 (5 bases each). The CDR3 runs to 16 residues. The ends were cut back, 3 bases at V and 4 bases at J, with 13 bases in the middle. Germline V gene lookup returns CDR1 MNHEY and CDR2 SMNVEV (reference sequence). The CDR3 coding sequence is TGTGCCAGCAGTTTTTGGGGGTCGGGGGGGGCCAACGTCCTGACTTTC. Encoded protein: CASSFWGSGGANVLTF.

The chain employs TRBV4-1 and TRBJ1-1, with a weak D call TRBD1 (5 bases). CDR3 length: 16 residues. The V end lost 4 bases, the J end lost 1 base, and 16 bases lay between the germline ends. Germline CDR1 reads MGHRA; CDR2 reads YSYEKL. The CDR3: CASSLLPVGTNTEAFF. The CDR3 DNA reads as TGCGCCAGCAGCCTCCTCCCCGTAGGGACGAACACTGAAGCTTTCTTT.

This chain links TRBV6-6 with TRBJ2-5; 8 bases are a match to TRBD1. The CDR3 is 14 amino acids. The V gene end was trimmed by 2 bases and the J gene end by 6 bases; junction bases not matched to a gene: 5. Germline CDR1 reads MNHNY; CDR2 reads SVGAGI (reference sequence). DNA for the CDR3: TGTGCCAGCAGTTACGGACAGGGTGGGAAGACCCAGTACTTC. This sequence encodes CASSYGQGGKTQYF.

This rearrangement joins TRBV13 to TRBJ2-5, with a tentative D call TRBD1 (6 bases). CDR1 and CDR2 (germline): PRHDT, FYEKMQ (reference sequence). V shed 5 bases and J shed 5 bases, with 18 bases lying between them. The CDR3 loop spans 15 amino acids. The CDR3 here is CASSADRTPRETQYF. CDR3 nucleotides: TGTGCCAGCAGCGCAGACAGGACCCCACGGGAGACCCAGTACTTC.

The chain recombines TRBV7-9 with TRBJ2-7; weak D call: TRBD1 (6 bases). The germline V gene has CDR1 SEHNR and CDR2 FQNEAQ (reference sequence). The V end was cut by 5 bases, the J end by 3 bases, with 11 bases between. The CDR3 length is 13 residues. CDR3 sequence reads: CASSPQDSYEQYF. Here the CDR3 DNA reads TGTGCCAGCAGCCCCCAGGACAGCTACGAGCAGTACTTC.

As to this clone: The junction differs from germline at one of its ends, possibly a read error. The chain links TRBV6-5 to TRBJ2-5; 7 positions agree with TRBD2. This CDR3 has 14 residues. Germline lookup yields CDR1 MNHEY and CDR2 SVGAGI. The CDR3 DNA follows: TGTGCCAGCAGTTACTTTGCGGGGGAGGAGACCCGGTACTTC. Protein sequence: CASSYFAGEETRYF.

The chain uses TRBV5-1 and TRBJ2-2; no reliable D call. The CDR3 covers 13 residues. V lost 2 bases, J lost 5 bases, and 7 bases lay in between. The germline V gene has CDR1 SGHRS and CDR2 YFSETQ. CDR3 sequence: CASSLLWTGELFF. The CDR3 DNA reads as TGCGCCAGCAGCTTACTCTGGACCGGGGAGCTGTTTTTT.

In its sample, this clone was seen a few times. Other DNA sequences of this sample code for an identical CDR3. The gene calls are TRBV9 and TRBJ2-5; D unresolved. V lost 2 bases to trimming and J lost 5 bases, with 4 bases between them. The V gene's germline CDR1 is SGDLS and CDR2 YYNGEE. CDR3 length: 11 amino acids. The CDR3 is CASSVDETQYF. The CDR3 region has the DNA TGTGCCAGCAGCGTGGATGAGACCCAGTACTTC.

This sequence joins TRBV7-8 and TRBJ2-7; 12 nucleotides align to TRBD2. This CDR3 comprises 15 residues. Germline CDR1 is SGHVS and CDR2 is FQNEAQ. J gave up 3 bases and V 4 bases, and 4 bases lay outside the gene matches. The CDR3 region is CASSSGLAGFYEQYF. The CDR3 DNA is TGTGCCAGCAGCTCAGGACTAGCGGGATTCTACGAGCAGTACTTC. Looking up the rest from reference TRBV7-8 and TRBJ2-7 gives the full variable domain: GAGVSQSPRYKVAKRGQDVALRCDPISGHVSLFWYQQALGQGPEFLTYFQNEAQLDKSGLPSDRFFAERPEGSVSTLKIQRTQQEDSAVYLCASSSGLAGFYEQYFGPGTRLTVT.

The CDR3 nucleotides read TGCGCCAGCAGCCCCATCGGGGGTGGCTACACCTTC. Translating gives CASSPIGGGYTF. V and J are TRBV4-1 and TRBJ1-2, with D maybe TRBD1 (5 bases). The CDR3 contains 12 residues. The V end was cut by 4 bases, the J end by 7 bases, with 10 bases between. Germline CDR1 MGHRA, CDR2 YSYEKL.

With respect to this clone: This sample includes further DNA sequences coding for the same CDR3. The gene calls are TRBV2 and TRBJ2-7; D possibly corresponds to TRBD1 (5 bases). Germline loops: CDR1 SNHLY, CDR2 FYNNEI. The CDR3 has 12 residues. Trimming shortened V by 6 bases and J by 4 bases, and 10 bases separated the two germline ends. The CDR3 nucleotides read TGTGCCAGCAGAGGGGCAGCGTACGAGCAGTACTTC. Translation: CASRGAAYEQYF.

This clone was counted between two and nine times. The rearrangement links TRBV27 to TRBJ1-2; D gene ambiguous. Germline-derived CDR1 and CDR2 are MNHEY and SMNVEV (reference sequence). Between the trimmed V and J ends, which lost 0 bases and 5 bases, there was a span of 10 bases. The CDR3 is 14 residues long. CDR3 in DNA: TGTGCCAGCAGTTTATCAGACTCACTTTATGGCTACACCTTC. Residues: CASSLSDSLYGYTF.

This chain links TRBV29-1 with TRBJ2-1; the D is unclear. Trimming took off 3 bases at V and 7 bases at J, with 16 bases between the two ends. The V gene's germline CDR1 is SQVTM and CDR2 ANQGSEA. This CDR3 is built from 14 residues. DNA for the CDR3: TGCAGCGTTGACCAGAATGGAGTCGTTAATGAGCAGTTCTTC. Its translation: CSVDQNGVVNEQFF.

The DNA for the CDR3 is TGTGCCTGGAGGGCCCGGGACAGGGACTCCTACGAGCAGTACTTC. This sequence encodes CAWRARDRDSYEQYF. This sequence joins TRBV30 and TRBJ2-7; 9 nucleotides match TRBD1. Unmatched junction bases numbered 6, after V lost 3 bases and J lost 0 bases. CDR1 is GTSNPN and CDR2 is SVGIG in the germline V gene (reference sequence). CDR3 size: 15 residues.

The table lists this clone with a few counts. A far more abundant clone sits one base away, making this likely a read error. The sample has other DNA sequences that encode this CDR3 too. This rearrangement joins TRBV9 to TRBJ1-1; maybe TRBD1 (5 bases). CDR1 SGDLS and CDR2 YYNGEE come from the germline V gene. The CDR3 extends over 16 amino acids. CDR3 coding DNA: TGTGCCAGCAGCGGAGGTATTGCCAGCCAGGGCACTGAGGCTTTCTTT. Translation: CASSGGIASQGTEAFF.

The V and J genes are TRBV20-1 and TRBJ1-1; D is unclear. Per germline, CDR1 DFQATT and CDR2 SNEGSKA (reference sequence). CDR3 length: 11 amino acids. The V end was cut by 0 bases, the J end by 8 bases, with 7 bases between. The CDR3 DNA reads as TGCAGTGCTAGAGATGGAGTCGAAGCTTTCTTT. Translated: CSARDGVEAFF.

The chain is built from TRBV5-6 and TRBJ2-2, with D possibly called TRBD1 or TRBD2 (6 bases each). This CDR3 spans 16 amino acids. Germline V gene lookup returns CDR1 SGHDT and CDR2 YYEEEE. Trimming pared 0 bases from V and 4 bases from J, leaving 13 bases between. The CDR3 region has the DNA TGTGCCAGCAGCTTGGATGGCAGGGGAGGCACCGGGGAGCTGTTTTTT. Translation: CASSLDGRGGTGELFF.

As DNA, the CDR3 is TGTGCCAGTAGTATAGGGGTATTCAACCAAGAGACCCAGTACTTC. It encodes CASSIGVFNQETQYF. This sequence joins TRBV19 and TRBJ2-5; no reliable D call. Germline CDR1 and CDR2: LNHDA and SQIVND (reference sequence). V lost 1 base, J lost 0 bases, and 9 bases lay in between. This CDR3 has 15 residues.